This T cell receptor (beta chain) is from a study of T cells in Graves' hyperthyroidism and ophthalmopathy. Turning to the study itself: Before treatment of any kind, peripheral blood was taken at initial diagnosis. Broader study findings: Ophthalmopathy was told apart from stable hyperthyroidism by a 13 V-J model. Blood samples included most of the expanded thyroid clonotypes exceeding 0.001.

The CDR3 consists of 14 residues. Trimming took off 5 bases at V and 0 bases at J, with 8 bases between the two ends. CDR1 is DFQATT and CDR2 is SNEGSKA in the germline V gene (reference sequence). What was amplified from RNA transcripts were TCR beta CDR3 regions. Initially, a first-round RT-PCR of the TCR CDR3 employed the HTBI primer set. TCRdb re-called the multiplex PCR reads with MiXCR, one entry per CDR3 protein. The sample holds roughly 660,000 distinct CDR3 sequences, around a sixth seen once. Ten or more counts support this clonotype. Antigen specificity is unknown. Input material: blood. The receptor was isolated from a man aged 45-65 years with Graves' hyperthyroidism. The chain has TRBV20-1 and TRBJ2-6; no clear D gene. The CDR3 spells CSAFRHSGANVLTF. The CDR3 DNA reads as TGCAGTGCTTTCAGGCACTCTGGGGCCAACGTCCTGACTTTC.